This T cell receptor beta chain is drawn from a study of blood T cell repertoires in COVID-19. Clones were sequenced by immunoSEQ multiplex PCR, and TCRdb holds only the in-frame ones, with some missing. The sample records approximately 130,000 clones, roughly 79% being singletons. The CDR3 spans 14 residues. Deletions cut 4 bases from V and 5 bases from J, with 14 bases between. CDR1 and CDR2 from the germline V gene are MDHEN and SYDVKM. The sample was peripheral blood. The V and J genes are TRBV28 and TRBJ1-1; possible D gene TRBD1, 6 bases. The sequence derives from a woman aged 55 to 70 with active or convalescent COVID-19. CDR3 in DNA: TGTGCCAGCAGTTCGGGGGGCGCGGAGACTGAAGCTTTCTTT. Translating gives CASSSGGAETEAFF.